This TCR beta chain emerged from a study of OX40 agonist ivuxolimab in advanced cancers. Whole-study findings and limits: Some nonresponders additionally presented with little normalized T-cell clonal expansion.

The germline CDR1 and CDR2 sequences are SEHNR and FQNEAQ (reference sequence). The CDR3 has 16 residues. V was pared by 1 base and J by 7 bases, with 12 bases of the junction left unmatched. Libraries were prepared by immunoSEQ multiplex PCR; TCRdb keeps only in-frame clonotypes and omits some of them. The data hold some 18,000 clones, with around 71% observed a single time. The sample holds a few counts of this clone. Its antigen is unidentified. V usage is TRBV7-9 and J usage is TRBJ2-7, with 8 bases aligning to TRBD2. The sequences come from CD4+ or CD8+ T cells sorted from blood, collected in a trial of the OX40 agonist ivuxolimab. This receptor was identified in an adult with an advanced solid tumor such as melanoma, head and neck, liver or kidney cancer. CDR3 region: CASSLVSASGSLEQYF. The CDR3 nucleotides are TGTGCCAGCAGCTTAGTCTCCGCTAGCGGGTCCCTGGAGCAGTACTTC. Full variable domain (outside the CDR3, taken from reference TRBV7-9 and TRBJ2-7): DTGVSQNPRHKITKRGQNVTFRCDPISEHNRLYWYRQTLGQGPEFLTYFQNEAQLEKSRLLSDRFSAERPKGSFSTLEIQRTEQGDSAMYLCASSLVSASGSLEQYFGPGTRLTVT.